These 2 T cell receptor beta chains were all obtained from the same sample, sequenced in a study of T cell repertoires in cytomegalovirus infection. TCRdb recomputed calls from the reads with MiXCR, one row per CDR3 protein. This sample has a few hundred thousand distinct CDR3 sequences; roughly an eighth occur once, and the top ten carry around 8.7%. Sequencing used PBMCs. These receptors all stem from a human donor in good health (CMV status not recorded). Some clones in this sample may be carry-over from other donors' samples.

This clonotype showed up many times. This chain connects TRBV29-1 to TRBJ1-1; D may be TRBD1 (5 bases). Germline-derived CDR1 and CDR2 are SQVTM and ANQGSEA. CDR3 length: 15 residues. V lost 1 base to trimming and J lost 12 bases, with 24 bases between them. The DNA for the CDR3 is TGCAGCGTTGAAGGGGGCGGGGGTGGGAGAATTGTGTCTTTCTTT. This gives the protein CSVEGGGGGRIVSFF. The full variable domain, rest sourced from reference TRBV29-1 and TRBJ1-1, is SAVISQKPSRDICQRGTSLTIQCQVDSQVTMMFWYRQQPGQSLTLIATANQGSEATYESGFVIDKFPISRPNLTFSTLTVSNMSPEDSSIYLCSVEGGGGGRIVSFFGQGTRLTVV.

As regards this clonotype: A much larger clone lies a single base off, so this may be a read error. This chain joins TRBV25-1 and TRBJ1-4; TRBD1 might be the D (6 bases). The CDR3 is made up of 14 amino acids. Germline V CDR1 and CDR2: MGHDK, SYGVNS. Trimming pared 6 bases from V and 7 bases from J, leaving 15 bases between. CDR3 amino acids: CASREEGELEKLFF. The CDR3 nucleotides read TGTGCCAGCAGAGAGGAGGGGGAGCTTGAAAAACTGTTTTTT.